The sequence of this T cell receptor beta chain was determined in a study of T cell repertoires in cytomegalovirus infection. Study details: An indication of both CMV infection and matching HLA type came from public TCR beta signatures.

TCRdb used MiXCR to reprocess the reads, holding one entry per CDR3 protein. Of almost 550,000 distinct CDR3 sequences in the sample, approximately 15% were seen once. The V gene's germline CDR1 is SGHTA and CDR2 FQGTGA. Trimming left V 3 bases short and J 2 bases short, with 13 bases between. The CDR3 extends over 15 amino acids. Study-wide results and limits: There were HLA-C-restricted CMV-specific TCR beta clonotypes dominating the ex vivo response.

This clonotype was observed at least ten times. What it recognizes is unknown. The chain is built from TRBV7-3 and TRBJ2-5; no reliable D call. This sequence was found in a human donor in good health (CMV status not recorded). Some clones in this sample may be carry-over from other donors' samples. Sequences were obtained from CD8+ T cells from PBMCs. The CDR3 region has the DNA TGTGCCAGCAGCTTGACATCCGCCCTGCAAGAGACCCAGTACTTC. Its protein is CASSLTSALQETQYF. Looking up the rest from reference TRBV7-3 and TRBJ2-5 gives the full variable domain: GAGVSQTPSNKVTEKGKYVELRCDPISGHTALYWYRQSLGQGPEFLIYFQGTGAADDSGLPNDRFFAVRPEGSVSTLKIQRTERGDSAVYLCASSLTSALQETQYFGPGTRLLVL.